This passage covers 7 T cell receptor beta chains from one sample sequenced in a study of Ad26.COV2.S vaccination and SARS-CoV-2 variants. Indicated treatment: 19 received Ad26.COV2.S at low or high dose, single or two shots; about 5 received placebo; per-sample allocation not given. Sampling took place 63 days after the first vaccine or placebo injection. Sequencing was performed with immunoSEQ multiplex PCR; in TCRdb, only in-frame clones are kept and a portion is missing. The sample contains about 400,000 clones, about 83% of which appear only once. The sequencing used peripheral blood, collected in a trial of Ad26.COV2.S vaccine versus placebo. Receptors originate from a person between 18 and 65 years old who received the Ad26.COV2.S COVID-19 vaccine or a placebo.

J is TRBJ1-2 and V is TRBV5-1; TRBD1 is a possible D gene (5 bases). Germline assignment: CDR1 SGHRS and CDR2 YFSETQ. The CDR3 is made up of 15 amino acids. Trimming took 3 bases from V and 0 from J, leaving 12 bases between them. The CDR3 is CASSSSAGPNYGYTF. The CDR3 nucleotides are TGCGCCAGCAGCTCCTCGGCGGGGCCTAACTATGGCTACACCTTC.

CDR3 bases: TGCGCCAGCAGCGGGGGGAACCAAGAGACCCAGTACTTC. Its translation: CASSGGNQETQYF. The chain couples TRBV4-1 to TRBJ2-5, with a weak D call TRBD2 (6 bases). This CDR3 region has 13 residues. Germline assignment: CDR1 MGHRA and CDR2 YSYEKL. The V gene lost 5 bases and the J gene lost 0 bases, with 7 bases spanning the gap.

The chain combines TRBV4-1 with TRBJ1-5, with a tentative D call TRBD1 (6 bases). Germline V gives CDR1 MGHRA, CDR2 YSYEKL. V shed 0 bases and J shed 5 bases, with 11 bases lying between them. The CDR3 runs 15 residues. The CDR3 spells CASSQDAQGHQPQHF. In nucleotides, the CDR3 is TGCGCCAGCAGCCAAGATGCCCAGGGGCATCAGCCCCAGCATTTT.

Only one count was recorded for this clone. This rearrangement joins TRBV12-5 to TRBJ1-1; D remains ambiguous. The CDR3 spans 15 residues. The germline CDR1 and CDR2 sequences are LGHNT and FRNRAP. Trimming left V 2 bases short and J 9 bases short, with 19 bases between. The CDR3 spells CASGLLGSGLPQAFF. The CDR3 DNA reads as TGTGCTAGTGGTTTGTTGGGATCGGGGTTACCCCAAGCTTTCTTT.

This clone was counted only a few times. Here the CDR3 DNA reads TGTGCCAGCAGACCCTGGGGGGAGGACACTGAAGCTTTCTTT. Its translation: CASRPWGEDTEAFF. V and J are TRBV6-5 and TRBJ1-1; D is possibly TRBD1 (5 bases). V was trimmed by 6 bases and J by 3 bases, leaving 14 bases between them. The length of the CDR3 is 14 residues. Germline V CDR1 and CDR2: MNHEY, SVGAGI.

The gene calls are TRBV4-3 and TRBJ1-2, with D possibly matching TRBD1 (5 bases). Trimming took off 1 base at V and 4 bases at J, with 10 bases between the two ends. CDR1 LGHNA and CDR2 YSLEER come from the germline V gene. This CDR3 region has 14 residues. The CDR3 DNA follows: TGCGCCAGCAGCCAAGCCCGGGGGGTCTATGGCTACACCTTC. As protein: CASSQARGVYGYTF.

This chain links TRBV12-3 or TRBV12-4 with TRBJ2-7; the D gene is possibly TRBD2 (5 bases). This CDR3 contains 12 residues. V dropped 0 bases and J dropped 7 bases, with 7 bases sitting between them. The CDR3 reads CASSLARAEQYF. The CDR3, as DNA: TGTGCCAGCAGTTTAGCGCGGGCGGAGCAGTACTTC.